Presented here are 30 T cell receptor beta chains from one specimen sequenced in a study of T cell responses to AZD1222 COVID-19 vaccine. The assay was immunoSEQ multiplex PCR, and TCRdb's table has in-frame clones only and misses some. The table has about 100,000 clones, 80% to 90% seen once. The sequencing used peripheral blood, collected on day 0 of AZD1222 vaccination. These receptors all stem from an adult in good health.

The chain has TRBV9 and TRBJ1-1, with a tentative D call TRBD1 (5 bases). This CDR3 has 15 residues. Germline CDR1 reads SGDLS; CDR2 reads YYNGEE. V gave up 0 bases and J gave up 1 base, with 10 bases separating them. The CDR3: CASSVGQGPNTEAFF. The CDR3 DNA reads as TGTGCCAGCAGCGTAGGTCAGGGCCCGAACACTGAAGCTTTCTTT.

This clone was counted once. The CDR3 DNA reads TGTGCCAGTAACCGGGACACCCCAGGGCCCCAGCATTTT. Translating it yields CASNRDTPGPQHF. The J gene is TRBJ1-5, the V gene TRBV19; a possible D gene is TRBD1 (6 bases). Germline V gene lookup returns CDR1 LNHDA and CDR2 SQIVND (reference sequence). This CDR3 region has 13 residues. Between the trimmed V and J ends, which lost 7 bases and 9 bases, there was a span of 16 bases.

V usage is TRBV19 and J usage is TRBJ1-1; D is unresolved. CDR3 length equals 13 residues. CDR1 is LNHDA and CDR2 is SQIVND in the germline V gene (reference sequence). Trimming removed 1 base at V and 5 bases at J, with 8 bases between. The CDR3 loop reads CASSIGTGTEAFF. For the CDR3, the DNA is TGTGCCAGTAGTATAGGGACGGGGACTGAAGCTTTCTTT.

The J gene is TRBJ2-2, the V gene TRBV7-9; TRBD1 is a possible D gene (6 bases). This CDR3 has 17 residues. CDR1 and CDR2 (germline): SEHNR, FQNEAQ (reference sequence). The V end lost 5 bases, the J end lost 4 bases, and 20 bases lay between the germline ends. CDR3 protein: CASSQNTGQSATGELFF. As DNA, the CDR3 is TGTGCCAGCAGCCAAAACACAGGGCAATCGGCCACCGGGGAGCTGTTTTTT.

The chain combines TRBV7-3 with TRBJ1-1; D is perhaps TRBD1 (6 bases). Germline values: CDR1 SGHTA, CDR2 FQGTGA. V shed 4 bases and J shed 5 bases, with 11 bases lying between them. This CDR3 contains 13 residues. The CDR3 here is CASSSTGTTEAFF. CDR3 bases: TGTGCCAGCAGCTCCACAGGGACGACTGAAGCTTTCTTT.

The V gene is TRBV6-1, the J gene TRBJ1-1; D gene uncertain. Germline CDR1 is MNHNS and CDR2 is SASEGT. The CDR3 runs to 15 residues. Between the trimmed V and J ends, which lost 1 base and 1 base, there was a span of 10 bases. The CDR3 protein is CASSEVLAQNTEAFF. CDR3 sequence (DNA): TGTGCCAGCAGTGAAGTGCTGGCGCAGAACACTGAAGCTTTCTTT.

The J gene is TRBJ1-3, the V gene TRBV6-5, with a tentative D call TRBD1 (6 bases). The V and J ends lost 0 bases and 2 bases respectively, with 11 bases between them. Germline CDR1 MNHEY, CDR2 SVGAGI. The CDR3 is 16 residues long. CDR3: CASSYSVGGPGNTIYF. DNA of the CDR3: TGTGCCAGCAGTTACTCTGTCGGGGGGCCTGGAAACACCATATATTTT.

V and J are TRBV5-6 and TRBJ1-2; no clear D gene. Trimming stripped 0 bases from V and 7 bases from J, with 10 bases between. The CDR3 has 13 residues. CDR1 and CDR2 (germline): SGHDT, YYEEEE. The CDR3 coding sequence is TGTGCCAGCAGCTTGGGGGGTGCAGGTGGCTACACCTTC. Translating gives CASSLGGAGGYTF.

The chain links TRBV5-1 to TRBJ1-6, with no clear D. CDR1 SGHRS and CDR2 YFSETQ come from the germline V gene. The CDR3 covers 16 residues. Trimming took off 0 bases at V and 4 bases at J, with 11 bases between the two ends. The CDR3 DNA is TGCGCCAGCAGCTTGGCCGGCGGGAGGTATAATTCACCCCTCCACTTT. Translating gives CASSLAGGRYNSPLHF.

This rearrangement joins TRBV5-1 to TRBJ2-1; the match to TRBD1 covers 10 bases. This CDR3 contains 14 residues. Per the germline V gene, CDR1 is SGHRS and CDR2 is YFSETQ. J lost 10 bases, V lost 0 bases, and 4 bases had no gene match. The CDR3 region is CASSLGQGAGEQFF. The CDR3 DNA is TGCGCCAGCAGCTTGGGACAGGGGGCAGGGGAGCAGTTCTTC.

The rearrangement links TRBV30 to TRBJ2-6; the D is unclear. From germline, CDR1 is GTSNPN and CDR2 SVGIG (reference sequence). Deletions cut 1 base from V and 1 base from J, with 8 bases between. CDR3 length: 15 amino acids. The CDR3 spells CAWSGGVSGANVLTF. Written as DNA, the CDR3 is TGTGCCTGGAGTGGCGGTGTGTCTGGGGCCAACGTCCTGACTTTC.

About this clone: One end of the junction fails to match germline, which may point to a read error. The chain links TRBV7-3 to TRBJ2-1; 9 bases align to TRBD1. This CDR3 is 14 amino acids long. In germline, CDR1 is SGHTA, CDR2 FQGTGA. The CDR3 DNA reads as TGTGCCAGCAGCGTAACAGGGGGCCCTAATGAGCAGTTCTTC. Translated, it gives CASSVTGGPNEQFF.

This chain uses TRBV29-1 with TRBJ2-1; 11 positions match TRBD2. Germline V gene data show CDR1 as SQVTM and CDR2 as ANQGSEA. This CDR3 region has 13 residues. J gave up 9 bases and V 7 bases, and 8 bases lay outside the gene matches. CDR3 DNA sequence: TGCAGCGCCACTAGCGGGAGATGGGTTGAGCAGTTCTTC. Translated: CSATSGRWVEQFF.

V usage is TRBV19 and J usage is TRBJ2-2; no firm D call. Trimming took off 5 bases at V and 0 bases at J, with 16 bases between the two ends. This CDR3 comprises 17 residues. CDR1 LNHDA and CDR2 SQIVND come from the germline V gene (reference sequence). The CDR3 sequence is CASSPLVPATNTGELFF. The CDR3, as DNA: TGTGCCAGTAGTCCCCTGGTCCCTGCAACGAACACCGGGGAGCTGTTTTTT. Full variable domain (rest looked up from reference TRBV19 and TRBJ2-2): DGGITQSPKYLFRKEGQNVTLSCEQNLNHDAMYWYRQDPGQGLRLIYYSQIVNDFQKGDIAEGYSVSREKKESFPLTVTSAQKNPTAFYLCASSPLVPATNTGELFFGEGSRLTVL.

This clone was counted only a few times. The chain employs TRBV4-1 and TRBJ2-1; D is perhaps TRBD1 or TRBD2 (5 bases each). The germline V and J ends were trimmed by 4 bases and 4 bases, with 8 bases remaining between them. The CDR3 sequence is 13 residues long. In germline, CDR1 is MGHRA, CDR2 YSYEKL. CDR3: CASSRDAYNEQFF. The DNA of the CDR3 is TGCGCCAGCAGCCGGGACGCTTACAATGAGCAGTTCTTC.

CDR3 loop: CASSQGTQSNEKLFF. The CDR3 region has the DNA TGCGCCAGCAGCCAAGGTACACAGTCTAATGAAAAACTGTTTTTT. The genes are TRBV4-1 and TRBJ1-4; D is uncertain. Germline CDR1 reads MGHRA; CDR2 reads YSYEKL. CDR3 length: 15 amino acids. The ends were cut back, 1 base at V and 3 bases at J, with 9 bases in the middle.

This chain connects TRBV5-1 to TRBJ2-2, with D unclear. The CDR3 runs to 13 residues. V was clipped by 6 bases and J by 7 bases, with 13 bases between them. Germline CDR1 SGHRS, CDR2 YFSETQ. The CDR3 DNA is TGCGCCAGCAAAGTGAACCTTGGCGGGGAGCTGTTTTTT. This sequence encodes CASKVNLGGELFF.

This chain joins TRBV6-5 and TRBJ2-4, with 7 bases fitting TRBD2. CDR1 and CDR2 (germline): MNHEY, SVGAGI. CDR3 length: 15 residues. J was trimmed by 6 bases and V by 0 bases; bases with no gene match: 5. The CDR3 nucleotides are TGTGCCAGCAGTTACTCGAAGACTAGCCCAAACATTCAGTACTTC. Translating gives CASSYSKTSPNIQYF.

V gene TRBV6-5 combines with J gene TRBJ2-7; possibly TRBD2 for D (5 bases). Trimming took off 4 bases at V and 13 bases at J, with 14 bases between the two ends. Germline V gene lookup returns CDR1 MNHEY and CDR2 SVGAGI. The length of the CDR3 is 11 residues. The CDR3 region is CASSSSSGAYF. CDR3 coding DNA: TGTGCCAGCAGTTCTTCCAGCGGTGCTTACTTC.

The chain combines TRBV4-3 with TRBJ2-4; D gene unclear. In germline, CDR1 is LGHNA, CDR2 YSLEER. The CDR3 length is 15 residues. Trimming removed 1 base at V and 2 bases at J, with 9 bases between. CDR3 DNA sequence: TGCGCCAGCAGCCAAGGTCACAGCCCCAAAAACATTCAGTACTTC. Its translation is CASSQGHSPKNIQYF.

This sequence joins TRBV5-4 and TRBJ2-1; no clear D. Trimming shortened V by 0 bases and J by 6 bases, and 4 bases separated the two germline ends. This CDR3 contains 12 residues. Germline-derived CDR1 and CDR2 are SGHNT and YYREEE (reference sequence). The DNA of the CDR3 is TGTGCCAGCAGCTTGGTTACCAATGAGCAGTTCTTC. It is translated as CASSLVTNEQFF.

V gene TRBV6-5 combines with J gene TRBJ2-2; weak D call: TRBD2 (5 bases). The CDR3 is 12 residues long. Germline V gene sequence: CDR1 MNHEY, CDR2 SVGAGI. Between the trimmed V and J ends, which lost 6 bases and 6 bases, there was a span of 8 bases. CDR3 residues: CASREGAGELFF. The CDR3 DNA reads as TGTGCCAGCAGAGAGGGTGCCGGGGAGCTGTTTTTT.

This chain joins TRBV25-1 and TRBJ2-1; 12 positions match TRBD1. The CDR3 extends over 16 amino acids. Looked up from germline, CDR1 is MGHDK and CDR2 is SYGVNS. Unmatched junction bases numbered 11, after V lost 5 bases and J lost 9 bases. The chain's CDR3 is CASSRPSGQGASEQFF. The CDR3 DNA sequence: TGTGCCAGCAGTCGCCCCTCGGGACAGGGGGCAAGTGAGCAGTTCTTC.

V usage is TRBV5-4 and J usage is TRBJ2-1; D not certain. The V end was cut by 0 bases, the J end by 6 bases, with 10 bases between. Germline CDR1 SGHNT, CDR2 YYREEE (reference sequence). The CDR3 consists of 14 residues. The CDR3 spells CASSLAGEINEQFF. CDR3 coding DNA: TGTGCCAGCAGCTTGGCCGGTGAGATCAATGAGCAGTTCTTC. The entire variable domain, with the rest obtained from reference TRBV5-4 and TRBJ2-1, is as follows: ETGVTQSPTHLIKTRGQQVTLRCSSQSGHNTVSWYQQALGQGPQFIFQYYREEENGRGNFPPRFSGLQFPNYSSELNVNALELDDSALYLCASSLAGEINEQFFGPGTRLTVL.

The rearrangement joins TRBV28 to TRBJ2-7; D uncertain. From germline, CDR1 is MDHEN and CDR2 SYDVKM. The CDR3 runs 14 residues. Trimming took off 2 bases at V and 5 bases at J, with 13 bases between the two ends. The CDR3: CASSLGDRKDEQYF. The CDR3 DNA reads TGTGCCAGCAGTTTAGGTGATAGGAAGGACGAGCAGTACTTC.

The chain uses TRBV4-2 and TRBJ2-2, with 8 positions matching TRBD2. CDR1 and CDR2 from the germline V gene are LGHNA and YNFKEQ. Trimming at V came to 4 bases and at J to 4 bases, leaving 11 bases not matched to a gene. CDR3 length: 17 residues. The CDR3 reads CASSRRAGLAATGELFF. The CDR3 region has the DNA TGTGCCAGCAGCCGCCGGGCCGGACTAGCAGCCACCGGGGAGCTGTTTTTT.

The chain links TRBV27 to TRBJ1-5; TRBD1 might be the D (5 bases). Per germline, CDR1 MNHEY and CDR2 SMNVEV (reference sequence). Trimming removed 3 bases at V and 5 bases at J, with 8 bases between. This CDR3 region has 13 residues. CDR3 DNA sequence: TGTGCCAGCAGTTTCGGAGGGGATCAGCCCCAGCATTTT. It translates to CASSFGGDQPQHF.

The chain couples TRBV5-1 to TRBJ1-1; TRBD1 agrees at 7 bases. The CDR3 contains 12 residues. CDR1 and CDR2 (germline): SGHRS, YFSETQ. The trim removed 4 bases at V and 6 bases at J, leaving 3 bases unmatched. This chain's CDR3 is CASSPTGPEAFF. The CDR3, as DNA: TGCGCCAGCAGCCCGACAGGGCCTGAAGCTTTCTTT. Combining the CDR3 with reference TRBV5-1 and TRBJ1-1 gives the whole variable domain KAGVTQTPRYLIKTRGQQVTLSCSPISGHRSVSWYQQTPGQGLQFLFEYFSETQRNKGNFPGRFSGRQFSNSRSEMNVSTLELGDSALYLCASSPTGPEAFFGQGTRLTVV.

J is TRBJ1-5 and V is TRBV10-3; the D gene is possibly TRBD1 (5 bases). The CDR3 is 14 residues long. The V gene's germline CDR1 is ENHRY and CDR2 SYGVKD. Trimming pared 3 bases from V and 4 bases from J, leaving 10 bases between. The CDR3 loop is CAISDRELNQPQHF. CDR3 nucleotide sequence: TGTGCCATCAGTGACAGGGAACTTAATCAGCCCCAGCATTTT.

The chain recombines TRBV7-2 with TRBJ1-1; 7 nucleotides align to TRBD1. V lost 5 bases and J lost 4; bases outside the gene matches: 13. The CDR3 is 16 residues long. Germline V gene sequence: CDR1 SGHTA, CDR2 FQGNSA. CDR3 residues: CASSPENGQVSTEAFF. The CDR3 DNA reads TGTGCCAGCAGCCCCGAAAACGGACAGGTAAGCACTGAAGCTTTCTTT.